Below are 14 T cell receptor beta chains sequenced from a single sample in a study of read filtering for tumor transcriptome and immune sequencing. This library used roughly 370 ng RNA and molecular barcoded adaptors spanning alpha/delta and beta/gamma chains. TCRdb re-derived calls from the reads in MiXCR, one entry per CDR3 protein. The sample records around 130,000 distinct CDR3 sequences, about an eighth being singletons. The source material was a population of CD138-negative cells sorted from bone marrow. The receptors originated from a donor over 35 with multiple myeloma.

There are many counts of this clonotype. The rearrangement uses TRBV2 and TRBJ2-3, with unresolved D. The CDR3 length is 14 residues. Germline V CDR1 and CDR2: SNHLY, FYNNEI. Trimming pared 7 bases from V and 3 bases from J, leaving 14 bases between. The CDR3 here is CASIPEVQTDTQYF. In DNA form, the CDR3 reads TGTGCCAGCATCCCGGAAGTCCAGACAGATACGCAGTATTTT.

This clonotype has at least ten counts. The chain combines TRBV29-1 with TRBJ1-1; D gene unclear. Germline V lookup: CDR1 SQVTM, CDR2 ANQGSEA. V lost 4 bases, J lost 6 bases, and 15 bases lay in between. This CDR3 contains 13 residues. CDR3 DNA: TGCAGCGTTGGGGTCACTGGTGGGGCTGAAGCTTTCTTT. Translation gives CSVGVTGGAEAFF. Complete variable domain (other parts from reference TRBV29-1 and TRBJ1-1): SAVISQKPSRDICQRGTSLTIQCQVDSQVTMMFWYRQQPGQSLTLIATANQGSEATYESGFVIDKFPISRPNLTFSTLTVSNMSPEDSSIYLCSVGVTGGAEAFFGQGTRLTVV.

This clonotype was seen at least ten times. The J gene is TRBJ2-1, the V gene TRBV19, with 11 bases matching TRBD2. In germline, CDR1 is LNHDA, CDR2 SQIVND (reference sequence). V dropped 9 bases and J dropped 12; count of bases not matched to a gene: 19. CDR3 size: 16 residues. The CDR3 DNA follows: TGTGCCAGCGGGGGGGTGGGACTAGCGGCCTACAATCGGCAGTTCTTC. Translated: CASGGVGLAAYNRQFF.

There are a few counts of this clonotype. V gene TRBV12-3 or TRBV12-4 combines with J gene TRBJ1-5; 10 bases align to TRBD1. This CDR3 is 14 amino acids long. J was trimmed by 6 bases and V by 4 bases; bases with no gene match: 3. For the CDR3, the DNA is TGTGCCAGCAGTTCCGGACAGGGGGTTCAGCCCCAGCATTTT. Residues: CASSSGQGVQPQHF.

This clonotype was detected ten times or more. V is TRBV10-2 and J is TRBJ2-1, with 15 bases identical to TRBD2. The V gene end was trimmed by 10 bases and the J gene end by 10 bases; junction bases not matched to a gene: 14. Germline CDR1 reads WSHSY; CDR2 reads SAAADI. The CDR3 is 16 residues long. The CDR3 here is CATAETGTSGRSEQFF. The CDR3 DNA is TGCGCCACCGCCGAAACCGGGACTAGCGGGAGGTCAGAGCAGTTCTTC.

This clonotype was picked up many times. The rearrangement uses TRBV29-1 and TRBJ2-6, with no clear D. Germline V gives CDR1 SQVTM, CDR2 ANQGSEA. V was cut by 4 bases and J by 0 bases, with 4 bases left in between. The CDR3 is made up of 13 amino acids. The CDR3 nucleotides read TGCAGCGTTGTCCGCTCTGGGGCCAACGTCCTGACTTTC. It specifies CSVVRSGANVLTF.

The V and J genes are TRBV19 and TRBJ2-3, with TRBD2 as a possible D gene (6 bases). Germline lookup yields CDR1 LNHDA and CDR2 SQIVND (reference sequence). The CDR3 has 14 amino acids. V was clipped by 6 bases and J by 4 bases, with 14 bases between them. The CDR3 nucleotides are TGTGCCAGTAGCACCGGGGGACTGCCAGATACGCAGTATTTT. Its translation: CASSTGGLPDTQYF.

As for this clonotype: One end of the junction fails to match germline, which may point to a read error. The chain links TRBV28 to TRBJ1-3; the D is unclear. The CDR3 has 11 residues. CDR1 MDHEN and CDR2 SYDVKM come from the germline V gene. The CDR3 region is CASHTGNAIYF. The CDR3 coding sequence is TGTGCCAGCCATACTGGAAACGCCATATATTTT.

This clonotype was counted between two and nine times. The chain joins TRBV6-2 or TRBV6-3 to TRBJ1-3, with unresolved D. From germline, CDR1 is MNHEY and CDR2 SVGEGT. This CDR3 contains 13 residues. Trimming removed 9 bases from V and 1 base from J, with 10 bases in between. DNA of the CDR3: TGTGCCAGTACCCCGAGGTCTGGAAACACCATATATTTT. This gives the protein CASTPRSGNTIYF.

Ten or more counts support this clonotype. The chain combines TRBV2 with TRBJ1-4, with unresolved D. This CDR3 has 14 residues. The germline V and J ends were trimmed by 3 bases and 0 bases, with 5 bases remaining between them. The germline gives CDR1 SNHLY, CDR2 FYNNEI. CDR3 DNA: TGTGCCAGCAGTGACTACTCAACTAATGAAAAACTGTTTTTT. It is translated as CASSDYSTNEKLFF.

On this clonotype: A much larger clone sits a single nucleotide away, making a read error possible. This chain links TRBV2 with TRBJ2-1; D call uncertain. With 5 bases removed from V and 8 bases from J, the gap between germline ends came to 10 bases. Germline-derived CDR1 and CDR2 are SNHLY and FYNNEI. The CDR3 contains 12 residues. CDR3: CASSNDLHEQFF. In DNA, the CDR3 is TGTGCCAGCAGTAACGATCTCCATGAGCAGTTCTTC.

The table lists this clonotype with many counts. This chain joins TRBV11-2 and TRBJ2-7, with 12 bases that match TRBD2. CDR1 is SGHAT, CDR2 FQNNGV, per germline. With V trimmed by 3 bases and J by 4 bases, 4 bases remained unmatched. CDR3 length equals 15 residues. The CDR3 region is CASSFRTSGIYEQYF. The CDR3, as DNA: TGTGCCAGCAGCTTTAGGACTAGCGGGATTTACGAGCAGTACTTC.

This clonotype was counted many times. This chain connects TRBV5-1 to TRBJ2-1; TRBD2 might be the D (5 bases). The CDR3 covers 13 residues. Germline CDR1 SGHRS, CDR2 YFSETQ. V was shortened by 2 bases and J by 6 bases, with 9 bases between the two germline ends. The CDR3 region is CASSLGGINEQFF. In nucleotides, the CDR3 is TGCGCCAGCAGCTTAGGAGGTATCAATGAGCAGTTCTTC.

This clonotype was observed at least ten times. V and J are TRBV20-1 and TRBJ1-1; D may be TRBD1 (6 bases). The germline gives CDR1 DFQATT, CDR2 SNEGSKA (reference sequence). V lost 6 bases and J lost 8, with 22 bases in between. CDR3 size: 14 residues. DNA for the CDR3: TGCAGTGCCCTTTGGCCTGGGGGCCTTACCGAAGCTTTCTTT. It encodes CSALWPGGLTEAFF.